These 26 T cell receptor beta chains originate from one sample sequenced in a study of blood T cell repertoires in COVID-19 (TCRdb year 2020). The library was obtained by the immunoSEQ multiplex PCR assay. What TCRdb holds here is the immuneACCESS table cut down to in-frame rearrangements. Part of the clones is not present; checked against another copy, under half of the missing clones reflect an unresolved V gene, and the others are unexplained. The sample table contains 100,000 to 150,000 clones; only one count was recorded for about 80% of them. The ten most abundant clones make up roughly 35% of the sample. The sequencing sample was made of peripheral blood. All receptors come from a man in his forties with active or convalescent COVID-19.

J is TRBJ2-1 and V is TRBV24-1, with 7 nucleotides matching TRBD2. Looked up from germline, CDR1 is KGHDR and CDR2 is SFDVKD. V lost 5 bases and J lost 9; bases outside the gene matches: 33. This CDR3 has 22 amino acids. The CDR3 DNA follows: TGTGCCACCAGTGGCTCACCGCTTAAAGGGCGTATCGGGGAGGGCCTCCTCGGTGAGCAGTTCTTC. Translated, it gives CATSGSPLKGRIGEGLLGEQFF.

This chain uses TRBV9 with TRBJ2-1; 7 nucleotides align to TRBD2. The V gene end was trimmed by 2 bases and the J gene end by 1 base; junction bases not matched to a gene: 3. CDR1 SGDLS and CDR2 YYNGEE come from the germline V gene. This CDR3 is 15 amino acids long. In DNA, the CDR3 is TGTGCCAGCAGCGTCCTAGCGGATTCCTACAATGAGCAGTTCTTC. It is translated as CASSVLADSYNEQFF.

The chain is built from TRBV9 and TRBJ2-1; 9 positions match TRBD2. The J segment lost 2 bases and the V segment lost 1 base, leaving 1 base of the junction unmatched. Germline V gene sequence: CDR1 SGDLS, CDR2 YYNGEE. The CDR3 is 15 residues long. In DNA form, the CDR3 reads TGTGCCAGCAGCGTACTAGCGGGGACCTACAATGAGCAGTTCTTC. It yields the protein CASSVLAGTYNEQFF. Full variable domain (missing parts from reference TRBV9 and TRBJ2-1): DSGVTQTPKHLITATGQRVTLRCSPRSGDLSVYWYQQSLDQGLQFLIQYYNGEERAKGNILERFSAQQFPDLHSELNLSSLELGDSALYFCASSVLAGTYNEQFFGPGTRLTVL.

The chain is built from TRBV5-6 and TRBJ1-5, with 7 bases fitting TRBD1. Germline V gene data show CDR1 as SGHDT and CDR2 as YYEEEE. There are 14 residues in the CDR3. With 0 bases clipped from V and 7 bases from J, the junction kept 4 bases outside the gene matches. The CDR3 sequence is CASSLEGQLQPQHF. DNA of the CDR3: TGTGCCAGCAGCTTGGAGGGACAGTTACAGCCCCAGCATTTT. Supplemented by reference TRBV5-6 and TRBJ1-5, the full variable domain reads DAGVTQSPTHLIKTRGQQVTLRCSPKSGHDTVSWYQQALGQGPQFIFQYYEEEERQRGNFPDRFSGHQFPNYSSELNVNALLLGDSALYLCASSLEGQLQPQHFGDGTRLSIL.

V gene TRBV5-1 combines with J gene TRBJ2-1, with D maybe TRBD2 (5 bases). This CDR3 spans 12 amino acids. The V end was cut by 4 bases, the J end by 3 bases, with 5 bases between. Per germline, CDR1 SGHRS and CDR2 YFSETQ. The CDR3 reads CASSRGYNEQFF. CDR3 coding DNA: TGCGCCAGCAGCCGGGGCTACAATGAGCAGTTCTTC.

V gene TRBV11-3 combines with J gene TRBJ1-6; 7 bases line up with TRBD1. The CDR3 is made up of 15 amino acids. Trimming at V came to 4 bases and at J to 5 bases, leaving 5 bases not matched to a gene. Germline CDR1 is SGHNT and CDR2 is YENEEA. The CDR3 sequence is CASSSPGQDNSPLHF. CDR3 in DNA: TGTGCCAGCAGCTCGCCCGGACAGGATAATTCACCCCTCCACTTT.

The chain couples TRBV4-3 to TRBJ1-3; D unclear. Trimming took off 1 base at V and 1 base at J, with 8 bases between the two ends. CDR3 length: 15 amino acids. CDR1 and CDR2 (germline): LGHNA, YSLEER. As DNA, the CDR3 is TGCGCCAGCAGCCAAGTAGCGGCATCTGGAAACACCATATATTTT. Amino acids: CASSQVAASGNTIYF.

This CDR3 is CASSKGTGGDTQYF. For the CDR3, the DNA is TGTGCCAGTAGTAAGGGGACAGGCGGCGATACGCAGTATTTT. The rearrangement uses TRBV19 and TRBJ2-3; 8 bases align to TRBD1. CDR1 LNHDA and CDR2 SQIVND come from the germline V gene (reference sequence). The V and J ends lost 4 bases and 6 bases, in that order; junction bases with no gene match: 6. CDR3 length equals 14 residues.

V gene TRBV28 combines with J gene TRBJ1-1, with D unresolved. The CDR3 sequence is 18 residues long. V lost 5 bases and J lost 4, with 26 bases in between. Germline V gene sequence: CDR1 MDHEN, CDR2 SYDVKM. The CDR3 DNA reads as TGTGCCAGCAGTGTCGGTTATTTCCCGGTCGGGGAGGTCACTGAAGCTTTCTTT. This codes for CASSVGYFPVGEVTEAFF.

This chain links TRBV6-5 with TRBJ2-3; TRBD1 matches 12 bases. Looked up from germline, CDR1 is MNHEY and CDR2 is SVGAGI. The ends lost 7 bases at V and 5 bases at J; junction bases unmatched: 4. This CDR3 has 14 residues. The CDR3 DNA sequence: TGTGCCAGCACCCGGGACAGGGGGCAAGATACGCAGTATTTT. It yields the protein CASTRDRGQDTQYF.

This clone is medium-sized within its sample. The rearrangement links TRBV19 to TRBJ1-2; tentative D call: TRBD1 (5 bases). Germline V gives CDR1 LNHDA, CDR2 SQIVND (reference sequence). V lost 2 bases, J lost 4 bases, and 17 bases lay in between. The CDR3 runs to 16 residues. For the CDR3, the DNA is TGTGCCAGTAGTATAAGCTGGGACTCCGGTCTCTATGGCTACACCTTC. Encoded protein: CASSISWDSGLYGYTF.

This chain joins TRBV5-1 and TRBJ2-1; 7 bases agree with TRBD1. Trimming removed 4 bases from V and 9 bases from J; junction bases left unmatched: 10. The CDR3 covers 14 residues. CDR1 and CDR2 (germline): SGHRS, YFSETQ. CDR3 sequence reads: CASSGTGTEGEQFF. The CDR3 region has the DNA TGCGCCAGCAGCGGAACCGGGACAGAGGGTGAGCAGTTCTTC.

This clone has a handful of counts. This chain connects TRBV11-2 to TRBJ2-2; D is possibly TRBD1 (5 bases). Trimming left V 1 base short and J 5 bases short, with 11 bases between. The CDR3 spans 15 residues. Per germline, CDR1 SGHAT and CDR2 FQNNGV. CDR3 DNA: TGTGCCAGCAGCTTAGGACAGACGGTTACCGGGGAGCTGTTTTTT. Translation gives CASSLGQTVTGELFF.

This clone was seen only a few times. The J gene is TRBJ2-2, the V gene TRBV4-1; 14 bases map to TRBD2. CDR1 is MGHRA, CDR2 YSYEKL, per germline. This CDR3 spans 17 amino acids. V was clipped by 5 bases and J by 5 bases; unmatched bases: 7. The CDR3 loop is CASSLQGTSGSTGELFF. The CDR3 bases are TGCGCCAGCAGCTTGCAGGGGACTAGCGGGAGTACCGGGGAGCTGTTTTTT.

The chain carries TRBV7-2 and TRBJ1-2; 12 bases match TRBD1. After removal of 4 bases from V and 3 bases from J, the junction contained 12 bases not matched to a gene. CDR3 length: 18 amino acids. Germline V CDR1 and CDR2: SGHTA, FQGNSA. In DNA, the CDR3 is TGTGCCAGCAGCTCCGGGACAGGGGGCCAATTCCACTACTATGGCTACACCTTC. Its translation: CASSSGTGGQFHYYGYTF.

The chain couples TRBV30 to TRBJ1-6; perhaps TRBD1 as D (5 bases). V dropped 3 bases and J dropped 10 bases, with 22 bases sitting between them. This CDR3 region has 16 residues. The germline V gene encodes CDR1 GTSNPN and CDR2 SVGIG (reference sequence). DNA for the CDR3: TGTGCCTGGAGCCCCGTCGGTATAAGGGGTCAGTCACCCCTCCACTTT. Translation gives CAWSPVGIRGQSPLHF. Combining the CDR3 with reference TRBV30 and TRBJ1-6 gives the whole variable domain SQTIHQWPATLVQPVGSPLSLECTVEGTSNPNLYWYRQAAGRGLQLLFYSVGIGQISSEVPQNLSASRPQDRQFILSSKKLLLSDSGFYLCAWSPVGIRGQSPLHFGNGTRLTVT.

The J gene is TRBJ2-1, the V gene TRBV6-6; 9 nucleotides align to TRBD2. Losses at the gene ends were 5 bases for V and 1 base for J; bases not matched to a gene: 6. CDR1 MNHNY and CDR2 SVGAGI come from the germline V gene (reference sequence). The CDR3 covers 16 residues. The CDR3 reads CASSRGGAQSYNEQFF. The CDR3 region has the DNA TGTGCCAGCAGTCGCGGGGGGGCCCAGTCCTACAATGAGCAGTTCTTC.

This chain connects TRBV5-1 to TRBJ2-7; 8 nucleotides agree with TRBD1. The ends lost 0 bases at V and 4 bases at J; junction bases unmatched: 6. The CDR3 is 15 amino acids. The germline V gene encodes CDR1 SGHRS and CDR2 YFSETQ. This CDR3 reads CASSLDLQGAYEQYF. Written as DNA, the CDR3 is TGCGCCAGCAGCTTGGATTTGCAGGGGGCGTACGAGCAGTACTTC.

The chain couples TRBV3-1 (or the pseudogene TRBV3-2) to TRBJ1-1, with D unresolved. This CDR3 is 13 amino acids long. Germline CDR1 is LGHDT and CDR2 is YNNKEL (reference sequence). V was trimmed by 4 bases and J by 5 bases, leaving 11 bases between them. The CDR3 sequence is CASSPEAGTEAFF. In DNA form, the CDR3 reads TGTGCCAGCAGCCCCGAGGCGGGGACTGAAGCTTTCTTT.

The rearrangement links TRBV30 to TRBJ1-4, with no clear D. The CDR3 sequence is 15 residues long. Per the germline V gene, CDR1 is GTSNPN and CDR2 is SVGIG (reference sequence). The V and J ends lost 0 bases and 4 bases respectively, with 12 bases between them. The CDR3 loop reads CAWSVLSGLNEKLFF. The CDR3 region has the DNA TGTGCCTGGAGTGTTCTTTCCGGACTTAATGAAAAACTGTTTTTT.

The J gene is TRBJ2-7, the V gene TRBV5-4, with D unclear. This CDR3 spans 15 amino acids. V shed 5 bases and J shed 0 bases, with 15 bases lying between them. Germline values: CDR1 SGHNT, CDR2 YYREEE (reference sequence). CDR3 sequence (DNA): TGTGCCAGCAGGATCCCAAGCCGCCCCTCCTACGAGCAGTACTTC. This codes for CASRIPSRPSYEQYF. Supplemented by reference TRBV5-4 and TRBJ2-7, the full variable domain reads ETGVTQSPTHLIKTRGQQVTLRCSSQSGHNTVSWYQQALGQGPQFIFQYYREEENGRGNFPPRFSGLQFPNYSSELNVNALELDDSALYLCASRIPSRPSYEQYFGPGTRLTVT.

This clone was seen more than once but under ten times. The chain has TRBV6-6 and TRBJ2-7; D not resolved. Trimming shortened V by 0 bases and J by 2 bases, and 14 bases separated the two germline ends. The CDR3 has 16 amino acids. Per germline, CDR1 MNHNY and CDR2 SVGAGI (reference sequence). The CDR3, as DNA: TGTGCCAGCAGTTACTCGATCCGGAAGGAGACCTACGAGCAGTACTTC. Protein sequence: CASSYSIRKETYEQYF.

This clone was detected ten times or more. The chain is built from TRBV9 and TRBJ2-4; TRBD1 matches at 9 bases. V was pared by 1 base and J by 7 bases, with 12 bases of the junction left unmatched. The CDR3 is 17 amino acids. The germline V gene encodes CDR1 SGDLS and CDR2 YYNGEE. Here the CDR3 reads CASSVTGTGNAGNIQYF. CDR3 DNA sequence: TGTGCCAGCAGCGTAACCGGGACAGGGAACGCCGGGAACATTCAGTACTTC.

This clone was detected only once. The J gene is TRBJ1-6, the V gene TRBV4-2; D not resolved. The germline CDR1 and CDR2 sequences are LGHNA and YNFKEQ. The V gene lost 2 bases and the J gene lost 8 bases, with 10 bases spanning the gap. The CDR3 length is 14 residues. The CDR3 loop reads CASSQPLADSPLHF. CDR3 nucleotide sequence: TGTGCCAGCAGCCAACCCCTGGCGGATTCACCCCTCCACTTT.

This clone has only a few counts. V and J are TRBV10-1 and TRBJ1-5, with D possibly matching TRBD1 (5 bases). Trimming pared 10 bases from V and 1 base from J, leaving 14 bases between. The CDR3 contains 14 residues. Per the germline V gene, CDR1 is WNHNN and CDR2 is SYGVQD (reference sequence). Here the CDR3 DNA reads TGCGCCATCCGGGGGGGATGGAGCAATCAGCCCCAGCATTTT. Translated: CAIRGGWSNQPQHF.

The chain combines TRBV6-2 or TRBV6-3 with TRBJ2-7; 9 bases are shared with TRBD2. The germline V gene encodes CDR1 MNHEY and CDR2 SVGEGT. The ends lost 5 bases at V and 3 bases at J; junction bases unmatched: 8. This CDR3 contains 15 residues. The CDR3 is CASSTLSGRSYEQYF. The CDR3 DNA is TGTGCCAGCAGTACACTGAGCGGGAGGAGCTACGAGCAGTACTTC.